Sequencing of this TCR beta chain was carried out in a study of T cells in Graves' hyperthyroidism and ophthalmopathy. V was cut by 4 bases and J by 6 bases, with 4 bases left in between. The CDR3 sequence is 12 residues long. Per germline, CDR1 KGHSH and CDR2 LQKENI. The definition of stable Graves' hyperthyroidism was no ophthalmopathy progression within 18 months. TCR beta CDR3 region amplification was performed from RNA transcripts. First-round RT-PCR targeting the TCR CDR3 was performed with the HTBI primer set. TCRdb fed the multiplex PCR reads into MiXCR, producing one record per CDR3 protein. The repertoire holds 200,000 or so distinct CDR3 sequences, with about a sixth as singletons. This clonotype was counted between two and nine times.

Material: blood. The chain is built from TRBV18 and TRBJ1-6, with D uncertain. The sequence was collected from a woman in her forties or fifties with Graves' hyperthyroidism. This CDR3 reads CASSRPNSPLHF. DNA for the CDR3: TGTGCCAGCTCACGCCCTAATTCACCCCTCCACTTT.